The rows below give T cell receptor beta chains drawn from one sample of a study of T cells after yellow fever vaccination. One entry per CDR3 protein, called by TCRdb with MiXCR from the 5' RACE reads. The data show about 340,000 distinct CDR3 sequences, about 8.7% seen once. The sequenced sample was PBMCs, obtained on the day of the first yellow fever vaccination. All receptors derive from a man aged 18-30 years who received the YFV17D yellow fever vaccine. CDR3s include the opening cysteine and the closing phenylalanine or tryptophan. Fields, in order: V gene, clone size, D gene, J gene, CDR3 protein, CDR3 DNA. The D gene is left open where the match is weak. Not all rows give a size; the values are once, few, many and, for expanded clones, a class.

TRBV25-1	.	TRBD2	TRBJ2-1	CASSEPLRGGADEQFF	TGTGCCAGCAGTGAGCCCCTGCGCGGGGGGGCCGATGAGCAGTTCTTC
TRBV19	.	TRBD2	TRBJ2-5	CASSPVLAGGQETQYF	TGTGCCAGTAGTCCGGTTCTGGCGGGGGGACAAGAGACCCAGTACTTC
TRBV9	.	.	TRBJ1-2	CASSVGRLGGYTF	TGTGCCAGCAGCGTGGGCAGGTTAGGTGGCTACACCTTC
TRBV5-1	few	.	TRBJ2-3	CASSLESGTSDTQYF	TGCGCCAGCAGCTTGGAGTCAGGGACCTCAGATACGCAGTATTTT
TRBV20-1	.	.	TRBJ2-6	CSAPGTSSGANVLTF	TGCAGTGCCCCCGGGACCAGCTCTGGGGCCAACGTCCTGACTTTC
TRBV7-6	few	TRBD1	TRBJ2-5	CASSLGGGLYETQYF	TGTGCCAGCAGCTTAGGAGGGGGCCTTTATGAGACCCAGTACTTC
TRBV4-3	few	.	TRBJ2-1	CASSRPRAGLDHEQFF	TGCGCCAGCAGCCGCCCGCGGGCGGGGCTTGATCATGAGCAGTTCTTC
TRBV4-1	few	.	TRBJ1-5	CASSQVGSLMHQPQHF	TGCGCCAGCAGCCAAGTCGGCAGCCTCATGCATCAGCCCCAGCATTTT
TRBV5-4	few	.	TRBJ2-3	CASTVRRGAVADTQYF	TGTGCCAGCACCGTGAGGAGGGGGGCGGTTGCAGATACGCAGTATTTT
TRBV5-1	many	.	TRBJ1-2	CASSLDGFYGYTF	TGCGCCAGCAGCTTGGACGGTTTCTATGGCTACACCTTC
TRBV6-2/TRBV6-3	.	TRBD1	TRBJ1-2	CASSYPDRGYGYTF	TGTGCCAGCAGTTACCCAGACAGGGGCTATGGCTACACCTTC
TRBV7-2	.	TRBD2	TRBJ2-1	CASTRAGGLTQKQFF	TGTGCCAGCACCAGAGCGGGGGGACTAACCCAAAAGCAGTTCTTC
TRBV7-2	.	.	TRBJ2-5	CASSLGDPEETQYF	TGTGCCAGCAGCTTAGGGGACCCGGAGGAGACCCAGTACTTC
TRBV5-1	.	.	TRBJ2-3	CASSAGATSTDTQYF	TGCGCCAGCAGCGCAGGAGCTACTAGCACAGATACGCAGTATTTT
TRBV4-3	.	.	TRBJ1-5	CASSPELGQPQHF	TGCGCCAGCAGCCCAGAATTGGGGCAGCCCCAGCATTTT
TRBV20-1	.	TRBD2	TRBJ2-5	CSARDTGGAGETQYF	TGCAGTGCTAGAGATACGGGGGGGGCTGGGGAGACCCAGTACTTC
TRBV3-1	.	TRBD2	TRBJ2-3	CASSRIGTSGGDSDTQYF	TGTGCCAGCAGCCGGATCGGGACTAGCGGGGGGGATTCGGATACGCAGTATTTT
TRBV20-1	.	TRBD1	TRBJ2-7	CSAQARGQSYEQYF	TGCAGTGCTCAAGCCCGGGGACAGTCCTACGAGCAGTACTTC
TRBV6-5	few	.	TRBJ2-1	CASSSETSRYNEQFF	TGTGCCAGCAGTTCTGAGACTAGTAGGTACAATGAGCAGTTCTTC
TRBV5-6	few	.	TRBJ2-1	CASSLIGREFF	TGTGCCAGCAGCTTGATCGGTCGCGAGTTCTTC
TRBV20-1	.	TRBD1	TRBJ2-7	CSAIPTGQGNNEQYF	TGCAGTGCTATCCCCACCGGACAGGGGAACAACGAGCAGTACTTC
TRBV4-3	many	TRBD2	TRBJ2-3	CASSPSGGRIRTDTQYF	TGCGCCAGCAGCCCAAGCGGGGGGCGGATTCGCACAGATACGCAGTATTTT
TRBV2	.	TRBD2	TRBJ2-1	CASSARTSGGGANEQFF	TGTGCCAGCAGTGCCCGGACTAGCGGGGGAGGGGCCAATGAGCAGTTCTTC
TRBV4-1	many	.	TRBJ2-1	CASSRTGAGSYNEQFF	TGCGCCAGCAGCCGGACGGGGGCGGGGTCCTACAATGAGCAGTTCTTC
TRBV6-5	.	.	TRBJ1-2	CASSYNNYGYTF	TGTGCCAGCAGTTACAATAACTATGGCTACACCTTC
TRBV5-1	few	.	TRBJ2-3	CASSLEMDTQYF	TGCGCCAGCAGCTTAGAGATGGATACGCAGTATTTT
TRBV20-1	few	.	TRBJ1-5	CSAQGLELYQPQHF	TGCAGTGCTCAGGGACTGGAGTTATATCAGCCCCAGCATTTT
TRBV7-9	many	TRBD1	TRBJ2-1	CASSPGTGGADEQFF	TGTGCCAGCAGCCCCGGGACAGGGGGCGCGGATGAGCAGTTCTTC
TRBV14	.	TRBD2	TRBJ2-1	CASSPASGGPYNEQFF	TGTGCCAGCAGCCCAGCTAGCGGGGGACCATACAATGAGCAGTTCTTC
TRBV15	.	TRBD2	TRBJ2-1	CATSRGLGEGNEQFF	TGTGCCACCAGCAGGGGACTAGGGGAGGGCAATGAGCAGTTCTTC
TRBV7-9	few	.	TRBJ2-1	CASSRGGTAYNEQFF	TGTGCCAGCAGTAGAGGGGGGACAGCCTACAATGAGCAGTTCTTC
TRBV7-6	.	.	TRBJ2-7	CASSLGEGGYEQYF	TGTGCCAGCAGCCTAGGCGAGGGGGGTTACGAGCAGTACTTC
TRBV11-3	few	TRBD2	TRBJ2-5	CASSGRTSGGQETQYF	TGTGCCAGCAGCGGAAGGACTAGCGGGGGGCAAGAGACCCAGTACTTC
TRBV6-5	.	.	TRBJ1-6	CASSWDMAGYNSPLHF	TGTGCCAGCAGTTGGGACATGGCGGGCTATAATTCACCCCTCCACTTT
TRBV12-5	few	.	TRBJ2-5	CASGPPPTQYF	TGTGCTAGTGGTCCCCCCCCGACCCAGTACTTC
TRBV7-8	.	.	TRBJ2-5	CASSAHRDPEGETQYF	TGTGCCAGCAGCGCACACCGGGACCCGGAGGGAGAGACCCAGTACTTC
TRBV11-2	few	.	TRBJ1-2	CASSPTRGRQRQSYGYTF	TGTGCCAGCAGCCCTACACGCGGGAGACAACGCCAATCCTATGGCTACACCTTC
TRBV5-4	few	TRBD2	TRBJ2-1	CASSSPRLAGETTSYNEQFF	TGTGCCAGCAGCTCCCCGCGGCTAGCGGGGGAGACTACGTCCTACAATGAGCAGTTCTTC
TRBV15	.	TRBD1	TRBJ2-3	CATSPRTGGSDTQYF	TGTGCCACCAGCCCTAGGACAGGGGGATCAGATACGCAGTATTTT
TRBV10-3	.	.	TRBJ2-2	CAYGEENTGELFF	TGTGCCTATGGGGAGGAGAACACCGGGGAGCTGTTTTTT
TRBV5-1	.	.	TRBJ2-2	CASSYLPRTATVGELFF	TGCGCCAGCAGTTACCTCCCCCGGACCGCCACGGTCGGGGAGCTGTTTTTT
TRBV10-3	many	.	TRBJ2-5	CAISESTQGTTQYF	TGTGCCATCAGTGAGTCTACGCAAGGGACTACCCAGTACTTC